The source of this T cell receptor beta chain is a study of T cell responses to AZD1222 COVID-19 vaccine (dated by TCRdb to the early 2020s). For context, the study as a whole: Because spike-specific TCR depth and breadth did not differ between the two schedules, AZD1222 recipients who got a second dose at roughly 4 weeks were pooled with those who got a second dose at roughly 12 weeks. A total of more than 230 trial participants underwent TCR sequencing, of whom about 210 had received two doses of AZD1222 and around 25 had received two doses of the MenACWY control vaccine. Trial participants were enrolled by age into 18-55, 56-69 and 70-plus year subgroups, with roughly 150, 30 and 60 TCR-sequenced participants respectively.

The CDR3 measures 15 amino acids from cysteine to phenylalanine. Only the CDR3 portion is preserved as DNA: 45 bases, with reading frame beginning at the first base. Via the germline V gene, CDR1 is MDHEN and CDR2 SYDVKM. Ends trimmed: V by 3 bases, J by 4 bases; bases unmatched to a gene: 3. Summary of the overall study and its limitations: Participants were mostly white British and included more females than males, and it was suggested by the authors that clonal diversity may have been underestimated. The 56-69-year group was small, and its depth increase did not reach significance, likely because of low power. CD4 TCRs associated with the vaccine covered the entire spike protein, and the dominant responses were in regions 160-218 and 743-854. Conclusions about previously exposed vaccinees are limited because only five to seven AZD1222 recipients were SARS-CoV-2 seropositive at baseline. After two AZD1222 doses, both the breadth and the depth of spike-specific TCRs were significantly higher than at day 0 and than in MenACWY recipients. Epitopes outside the regions mutated in the B.1.351 and B.1.1.7 variants were reportedly recognized by nearly half of the unique spike-specific TCRs. Because no day 14 peak-response samples were available, repertoires were characterized only after the peak T cell response.

The CDR3 regions of human TCRbeta chains were analyzed by immunosequencing. The paper's data handling went like this. TCRs in the repertoires were matched against a reference library of SARS-CoV-2-specific TCRs that had been generated with the MIRA antigen-specificity platform. Breadth was defined as the fraction of unique TCRs that were SARS-CoV-2-associated, and depth was defined as the fraction of total T cells that were SARS-CoV-2-associated. Each spike-specific TCR was assigned to its reactive spike region and to a CD4 or CD8 class using the MIRA data. Log10-transformed breadth and depth values were compared by one-way ANOVA with Sidak's multiple comparisons tests. TCRdb's version of the immuneACCESS table is confined to in-frame rearrangements and falls short of the full clone set. An unresolved V gene accounts for under half of the shortfall where checked; the remainder is of unknown origin. That table is the source of V, J and clone size, and D and trimming were worked out from the DNA. The table for this sample lists approximately 110,000 clones; roughly 90% of them were counted only once. The ten largest account for about 10% of the sample.

This sample's time point label indicates: baseline before first vaccination. Samples from vaccinated people were obtained from the UK trials COV001 and COV002, which included a single-blind randomized controlled phase 2/3 trial of AZD1222 (ChAdOx1 nCoV-19) in healthy adults. For TCRbeta chain sequencing, PBMC samples were collected from trial participants at day 0 and at day 28 after the second dose. This clone came up a few times. This receptor's antigen is unknown. Base quality data are lacking; no much larger clone is found one base away. In the same sample, other DNA sequences code for this CDR3.

The chain is assembled from TRBV28 and TRBJ2-7, with TRBD2 matching 13 junction bases. Sequences were derived from peripheral blood, sampled on day 0 of AZD1222 vaccination. The sequence was obtained from an adult in good health. The CDR3 is CASSFRTSGRYEQYF. The nucleotide sequence is TGTGCCAGCAGTTTTCGGACTAGCGGGAGATACGAGCAGTACTTC.